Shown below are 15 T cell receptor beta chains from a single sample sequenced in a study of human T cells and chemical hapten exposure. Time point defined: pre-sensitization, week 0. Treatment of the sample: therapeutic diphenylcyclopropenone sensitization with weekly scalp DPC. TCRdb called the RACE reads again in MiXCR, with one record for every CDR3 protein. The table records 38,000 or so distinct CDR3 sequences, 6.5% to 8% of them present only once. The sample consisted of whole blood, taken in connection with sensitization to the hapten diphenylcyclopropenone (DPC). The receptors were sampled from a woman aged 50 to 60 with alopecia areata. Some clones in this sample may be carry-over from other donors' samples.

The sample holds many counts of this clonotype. CDR3 DNA sequence: TGTGCCAGCAGCTTAGCAGGGGCGATAGAGACCCAGTACTTC. This gives the protein CASSLAGAIETQYF. The chain has TRBV7-9 and TRBJ2-5, with D possibly being TRBD1 (5 bases). V lost 0 bases, J lost 4 bases, and 9 bases lay in between. Looked up from germline, CDR1 is SEHNR and CDR2 is FQNEAQ (reference sequence). There are 14 residues in the CDR3.

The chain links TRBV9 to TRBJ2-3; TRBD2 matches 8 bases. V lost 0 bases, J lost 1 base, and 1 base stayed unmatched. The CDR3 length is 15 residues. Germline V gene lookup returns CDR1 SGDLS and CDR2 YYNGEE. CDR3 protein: CASSVAGLGTDTQYF. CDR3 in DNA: TGTGCCAGCAGCGTAGCGGGACTAGGCACAGATACGCAGTATTTT.

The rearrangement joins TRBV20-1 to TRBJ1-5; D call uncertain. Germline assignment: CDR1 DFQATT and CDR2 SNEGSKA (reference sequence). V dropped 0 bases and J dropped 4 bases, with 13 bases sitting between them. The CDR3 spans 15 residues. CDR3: CSARDSGQVNQPQHF. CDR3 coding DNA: TGCAGTGCTAGAGATTCCGGGCAGGTTAATCAGCCCCAGCATTTT.

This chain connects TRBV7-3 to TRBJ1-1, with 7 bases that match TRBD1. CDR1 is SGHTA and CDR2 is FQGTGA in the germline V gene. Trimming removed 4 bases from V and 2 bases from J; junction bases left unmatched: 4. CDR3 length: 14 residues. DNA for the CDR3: TGTGCCAGCAGCTCCGGACAGGCCAACACTGAAGCTTTCTTT. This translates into CASSSGQANTEAFF.

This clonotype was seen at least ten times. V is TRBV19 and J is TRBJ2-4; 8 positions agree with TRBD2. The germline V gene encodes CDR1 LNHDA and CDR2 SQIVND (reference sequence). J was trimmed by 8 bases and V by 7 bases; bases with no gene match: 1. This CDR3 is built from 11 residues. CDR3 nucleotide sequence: TGTGCCAGTACCGGGAGGGACATTCAGTACTTC. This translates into CASTGRDIQYF.

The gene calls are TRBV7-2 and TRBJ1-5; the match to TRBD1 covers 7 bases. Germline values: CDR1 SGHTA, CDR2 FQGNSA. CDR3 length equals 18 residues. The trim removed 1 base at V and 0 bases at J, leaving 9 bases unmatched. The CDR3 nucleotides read TGTGCCAGCAGCTTAGGCTCCGACAGGGTTAATAGCAATCAGCCCCAGCATTTT. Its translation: CASSLGSDRVNSNQPQHF.

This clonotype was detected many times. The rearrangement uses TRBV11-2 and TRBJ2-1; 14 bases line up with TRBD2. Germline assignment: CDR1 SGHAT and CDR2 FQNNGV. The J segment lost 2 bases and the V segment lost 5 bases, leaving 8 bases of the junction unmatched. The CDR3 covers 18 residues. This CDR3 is CASSRGTSGRWTYNEQFF. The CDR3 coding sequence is TGTGCCAGCAGCCGAGGGACTAGCGGGAGATGGACCTACAATGAGCAGTTCTTC.

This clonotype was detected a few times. The CDR3 protein is CATSHRDGVAKNIQYF. The CDR3 bases are TGTGCCACCAGCCACCGGGACGGGGTAGCCAAAAACATTCAGTACTTC. The chain has TRBV15 and TRBJ2-4; D tentatively reads TRBD1 or TRBD2 (5 bases each). This CDR3 is 16 amino acids long. Trimming left V 5 bases short and J 0 bases short, with 14 bases between. The germline CDR1 and CDR2 sequences are LNHNV and YYDKDF (reference sequence).

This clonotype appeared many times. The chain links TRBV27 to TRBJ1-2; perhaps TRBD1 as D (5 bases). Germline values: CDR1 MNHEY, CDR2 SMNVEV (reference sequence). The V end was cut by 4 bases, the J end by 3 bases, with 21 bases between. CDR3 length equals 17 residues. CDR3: CASSSISVQGADYGYTF. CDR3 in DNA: TGTGCCAGCAGTTCTATATCGGTCCAGGGAGCTGACTATGGCTACACCTTC.

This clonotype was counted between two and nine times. CDR3 residues: CASSQTGGMDNSPLHF. The CDR3 DNA reads as TGCGCCAGCAGCCAGACAGGGGGCATGGATAATTCACCCCTCCACTTT. The chain has TRBV4-1 and TRBJ1-6; 10 bases map to TRBD1. V lost 3 bases, J lost 5 bases, and 4 bases stayed unmatched. Looked up from germline, CDR1 is MGHRA and CDR2 is YSYEKL. CDR3 length equals 16 residues.

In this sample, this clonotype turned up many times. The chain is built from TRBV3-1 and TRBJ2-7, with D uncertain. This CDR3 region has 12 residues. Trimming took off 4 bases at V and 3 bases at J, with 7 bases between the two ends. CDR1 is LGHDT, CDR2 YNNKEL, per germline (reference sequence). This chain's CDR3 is CASSLRVYEQYF. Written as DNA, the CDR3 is TGTGCCAGCAGCCTCCGAGTCTACGAGCAGTACTTC.

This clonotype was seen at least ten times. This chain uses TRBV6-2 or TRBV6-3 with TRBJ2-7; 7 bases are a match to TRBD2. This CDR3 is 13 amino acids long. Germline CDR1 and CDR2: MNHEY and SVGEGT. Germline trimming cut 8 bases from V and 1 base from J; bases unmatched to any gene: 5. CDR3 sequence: CASSRGLSYEQYF. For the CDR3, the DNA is TGTGCCAGCTCGAGGGGACTATCCTACGAGCAGTACTTC.

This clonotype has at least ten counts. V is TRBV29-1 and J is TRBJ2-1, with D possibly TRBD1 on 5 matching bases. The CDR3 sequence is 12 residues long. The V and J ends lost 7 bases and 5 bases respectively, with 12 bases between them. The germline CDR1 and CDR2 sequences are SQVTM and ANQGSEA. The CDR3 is CSARRENNEQFF. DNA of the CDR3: TGCAGCGCCCGCAGGGAAAACAATGAGCAGTTCTTC.

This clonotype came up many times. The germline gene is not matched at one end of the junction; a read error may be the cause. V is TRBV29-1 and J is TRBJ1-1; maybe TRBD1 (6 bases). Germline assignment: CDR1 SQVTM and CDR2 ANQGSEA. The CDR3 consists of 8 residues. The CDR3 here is CSAWGRLF. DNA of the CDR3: TGCAGCGCATGGGGGCGCCTCTTT.

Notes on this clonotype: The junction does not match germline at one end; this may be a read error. CDR3 nucleotides: TGTGCCAGCAGTGATTCTCCTAAAGAAAGGAGATTT. The encoded protein is CASSDSPKERRF. The chain couples TRBV2 to TRBJ2-3; D not certain. Germline CDR1 SNHLY, CDR2 FYNNEI. This CDR3 is built from 12 residues.